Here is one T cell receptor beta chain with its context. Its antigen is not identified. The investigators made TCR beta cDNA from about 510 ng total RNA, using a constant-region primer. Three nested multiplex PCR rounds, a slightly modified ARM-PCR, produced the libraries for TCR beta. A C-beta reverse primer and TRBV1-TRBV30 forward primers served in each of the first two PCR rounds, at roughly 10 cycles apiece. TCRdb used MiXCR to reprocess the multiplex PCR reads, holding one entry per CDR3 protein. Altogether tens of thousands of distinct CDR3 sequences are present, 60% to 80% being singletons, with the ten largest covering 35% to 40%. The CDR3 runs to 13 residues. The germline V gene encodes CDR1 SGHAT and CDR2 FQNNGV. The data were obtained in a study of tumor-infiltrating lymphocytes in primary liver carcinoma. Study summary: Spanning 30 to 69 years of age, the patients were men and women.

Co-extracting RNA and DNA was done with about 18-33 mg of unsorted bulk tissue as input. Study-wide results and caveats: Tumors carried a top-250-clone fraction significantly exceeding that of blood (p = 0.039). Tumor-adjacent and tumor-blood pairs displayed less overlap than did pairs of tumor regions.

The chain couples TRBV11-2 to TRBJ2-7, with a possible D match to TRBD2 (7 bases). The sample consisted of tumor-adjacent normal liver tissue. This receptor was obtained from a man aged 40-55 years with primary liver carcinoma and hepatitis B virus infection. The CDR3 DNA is TGTGACAACAGCTTAGGGAGGGGGGGCGAGCAGTACTTC. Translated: CDNSLGRGGEQYF.